This T cell receptor (beta chain) was identified during a study of T cell responses to AZD1222 COVID-19 vaccine. The CDR3 totals 14 residues. Germline V gene lookup returns CDR1 MGHRA and CDR2 YSYEKL. The data were produced by immunoSEQ multiplex PCR, yet TCRdb's version contains in-frame clones alone and is incomplete. The data contain 130,000 to 150,000 clones, under 95% of them singletons. Regarding this clone: Its ends do not fully match the called genes, so a read error is possible.

The chain couples TRBV4-1 to TRBJ1-2, with a weak D call TRBD1 (6 bases). This TCR came from an adult in good health. The sequenced sample was peripheral blood, obtained on day 0 of AZD1222 vaccination. The CDR3 sequence: CARSPGGGSYGYTF. CDR3 bases: TGCGCCCGCAGCCCCGGGGGGGGCAGCTATGGCTACACCTTC.